The rows below give T cell receptor beta chains drawn from one sample of a study of blood T cells in healthy people across ages. TCRdb analysed the 5' RACE reads with MiXCR anew, one entry per CDR3 protein. The sample consists of about 570,000 distinct CDR3 sequences, roughly 28% of them appearing once. Source material: blood. These receptors were collected from a woman between 65 and 79 years old in good health. The CDR3 runs from the conserved cysteine through the conserved F or W. Each record gives: D gene, V gene, clone size, J gene, CDR3 DNA, CDR3 protein. The D gene is left open where the match is weak. The size entry is marked missing in some rows and otherwise reads once, few, many or a size class.

>-|TRBV7-7|-|TRBJ2-3
TGTGCTAGCAGCTCAGTAACATCTTTGGATACGCAGTATTTT
CASSSVTSLDTQYF
>TRBD1|TRBV7-2|-|TRBJ1-5
TGTGCCAGCAGCCCTGACAGGGTAGGCCAGCCCCAGCATTTT
CASSPDRVGQPQHF
>-|TRBV10-3|-|TRBJ1-2
TGTGCCATTCTGACAGTGCCTTCCTATGGCTACACCTTC
CAILTVPSYGYTF
>TRBD2|TRBV12-3/TRBV12-4|few|TRBJ2-3
TGTGCCAGCAGTTTGACTAGCGGGGGGAGCGCAGATACGCAGTATTTT
CASSLTSGGSADTQYF
>TRBD2|TRBV6-2/TRBV6-3|few|TRBJ2-7
TGTGCCAGCAGCTTGGAGCGGGGGGGTCCCTACGAGCAGTACTTC
CASSLERGGPYEQYF
>-|TRBV7-9|few|TRBJ1-4
TGTGCCAGCAGCCCCCGAGGGAGACAGTCCGCGTTGGAAAAACTGTTTTTT
CASSPRGRQSALEKLFF
>-|TRBV14|-|TRBJ2-7
TGTGCCAGCAGCCAAGATATCCCGGGGTACGAGCAGTACTTC
CASSQDIPGYEQYF
>-|TRBV7-2|few|TRBJ1-2
TGTGCCAGCAGCTTAGGGTCCGGGTTGGGCTACACCTTC
CASSLGSGLGYTF
>-|TRBV20-1|few|TRBJ2-7
TGCAGTGCACGGACGGACCGTGAGCAGTACTTC
CSARTDREQYF
>-|TRBV29-1|-|TRBJ1-1
TGCAGCGCTGCCGCAATCATCGCCCGGGAAGCTTTCTTT
CSAAAIIAREAFF
>-|TRBV6-2/TRBV6-3|-|TRBJ1-1
TGTGCCAGCAGACGACAGATGAACACTGAAGCTTTCTTT
CASRRQMNTEAFF
>-|TRBV29-1|-|TRBJ2-2
TGCAGCGTTGAAGCCCGTTACGGGGAGCTGTTTTTT
CSVEARYGELFF
>-|TRBV2|-|TRBJ1-1
TGTGCCACCACAGGGACGAGGAAAAACACTGAAGCTTTCTTT
CATTGTRKNTEAFF
>TRBD1|TRBV5-1|-|TRBJ2-5
TGCGCCAGCACCCAACCCCACGGGACAGCCCAAGAGACCCAGTACTTC
CASTQPHGTAQETQYF
>-|TRBV20-1|-|TRBJ1-4
TGCAGTGCTGGTCGGATTGCAACTAATGAAAAACTGTTTTTT
CSAGRIATNEKLFF
>-|TRBV15|-|TRBJ2-2
TGTGCCACCAGCAGAGAGGCGGGGGCCGACACCGGGGAGCTGTTTTTT
CATSREAGADTGELFF
>-|TRBV5-1|-|TRBJ2-6
TGCGCCAGCAGCTTGGCTGGGACTCCCAATTCTGGGGCCAACGTCCTGACTTTC
CASSLAGTPNSGANVLTF
>-|TRBV5-1|-|TRBJ2-5
TGCGCCAGCAGCTTCGGCGGGACCCAAGAGACCCAGTACTTC
CASSFGGTQETQYF
>-|TRBV5-1|-|TRBJ2-5
TGCGCCAGCAGCCCCCTCGGAGGGTCGGAGACCCAGTACTTC
CASSPLGGSETQYF
>TRBD2|TRBV6-1|-|TRBJ2-7
TGTGCCAGCAGCGAATATAACGGGAGGGAAAAAAGCTCCTACGAGCAGTACTTC
CASSEYNGREKSSYEQYF
>-|TRBV7-2|few|TRBJ2-2
TGTGCCAGCAGCTTAGCGCTGGAGCTGTTTTTT
CASSLALELFF
>-|TRBV18|few|TRBJ1-2
TGTACCAGCTCACCAGGCGGGACCGCTAAATCTGTCTATGGCTACACCTTC
CTSSPGGTAKSVYGYTF
>TRBD1|TRBV6-5|-|TRBJ2-6
TGTGCCAGCAGTTATAGCGGGACAGGGGGTTCTGGGGCCAACGTCCTGACTTTC
CASSYSGTGGSGANVLTF
>TRBD1|TRBV9|-|TRBJ1-2
TGTGCCAGCAGCGTAGTCCTCCGGACAGGGGCCGAGGCCGGCTACACCTTC
CASSVVLRTGAEAGYTF
>TRBD2|TRBV14|-|TRBJ2-1
TGTGCCGGGAGTAGCGGGGGTGGCAATGAGCAGTTCTTC
CAGSSGGGNEQFF
>-|TRBV20-1|-|TRBJ2-7
TGCAGTGCTAGGGACACCCAGAGGGACTACGAGCAGTACTTC
CSARDTQRDYEQYF
>-|TRBV7-9|few|TRBJ2-6
TGTGCCAGCAGTAACCAGGGGTCTGGGGCCAACGTCCTGACTTTC
CASSNQGSGANVLTF
>TRBD1|TRBV6-6|few|TRBJ1-2
TGTGCCAGCAGTTACATTGACAGGGTCGGCTACACCTTC
CASSYIDRVGYTF
>-|TRBV29-1|-|TRBJ1-1
TGCAGCGTTAGAACAGGGACGAACACTGAAGCTTTCTTT
CSVRTGTNTEAFF
>TRBD1|TRBV6-2/TRBV6-3|-|TRBJ2-6
TGTGCCAGCAGTCGACAGGGGTTATCTCTGGGTGGGGCCAACGTCCTGACTTTC
CASSRQGLSLGGANVLTF
>TRBD1|TRBV5-1|-|TRBJ1-2
TGCGCCAGCAGCTCAAACAGCGGGACAGATAACTATGGCTACACCTTC
CASSSNSGTDNYGYTF
>-|TRBV29-1|few|TRBJ1-2
TGCAGCGTTGTGGGTCCTCAAGGAGGGAACTATGGCTACACCTTC
CSVVGPQGGNYGYTF
>TRBD1|TRBV12-3/TRBV12-4|-|TRBJ1-1
TGTGCCAGCAGTTTACAGGGGGTAAGAACTGAAGCTTTCTTT
CASSLQGVRTEAFF
>TRBD1|TRBV27|-|TRBJ1-2
TGTGCCAGCAGTTCCTACAGGGGAGTAGGTGGCTACACCTTC
CASSSYRGVGGYTF
>-|TRBV4-3|few|TRBJ2-7
TGCGCCAGCAGCCAAGACTTTCCGGGACATACTTCCCACGAGCAGTACTTC
CASSQDFPGHTSHEQYF
>-|TRBV7-3|-|TRBJ2-4
TGTGCCAGCAGCCCCTACAGGGATTCGGGCATTCAGTACTTC
CASSPYRDSGIQYF
>-|TRBV27|-|TRBJ1-1
TGTGCCAGCAGTCCGGACTGGAACACTGAAGCTTTCTTT
CASSPDWNTEAFF
>TRBD1|TRBV29-1|few|TRBJ1-1
TGCAGCGTTGACCGACGGACAGGGGCGACCCCTGAAGCTTTCTTT
CSVDRRTGATPEAFF
>-|TRBV12-3/TRBV12-4|-|TRBJ2-5
TGTGCCAGCAGCCAGGGACTCGGGGGCGGCCAAGAGACCCAGTACTTC
CASSQGLGGGQETQYF
>-|TRBV4-2|once|TRBJ1-6
TGTGCCAGCAGCCAATCAAACAGGGAGTCGTCACCCCTCCACTTT
CASSQSNRESSPLHF
>TRBD1|TRBV6-6|-|TRBJ1-1
TGTGCCAGCACCACCGGACAGGGCACTGAAGCTTTCTTT
CASTTGQGTEAFF
>-|TRBV5-1|few|TRBJ2-5
TGCGCCAGCAGCTTGGATTCCGGGCCGTGGGAGACCCAGTACTTC
CASSLDSGPWETQYF
>-|TRBV7-2|-|TRBJ2-3
TGTGCCAGCAGCTCAGAGCTAGGAACAGATACGCAGTATTTT
CASSSELGTDTQYF
>-|TRBV11-2|many|TRBJ1-2
TGTGCCAGCAGCCCAGGGATCGGCTATGGCTACACCTTC
CASSPGIGYGYTF
>-|TRBV6-6|few|TRBJ1-4
TGTGCCAGCAGTTCCCTCTATGAAAAACTGTTTTTT
CASSSLYEKLFF
>-|TRBV7-2|-|TRBJ1-1
TGTGCCAGCAGCTTAGATTGGGGCGGCACTGAAGCTTTCTTT
CASSLDWGGTEAFF
>-|TRBV5-1|few|TRBJ1-2
TGCGCCAGCAGTCCACAGGACTCTAACTATGGCTACACCTTC
CASSPQDSNYGYTF
>TRBD2|TRBV24-1|-|TRBJ2-3
TGTGCCACCAGTAGAAGGCGGGGGAGCACAGATACGCAGTATTTT
CATSRRRGSTDTQYF
>-|TRBV10-3|few|TRBJ1-6
TGTGCCATCAGGACAGAGGACGTCTATAATTCACCCCTCCACTTT
CAIRTEDVYNSPLHF